This entry features one T cell receptor beta chain sequence. What it binds is unknown. The validation cohort, a group of over a hundred subjects, included the donors and was separate from the roughly 700-subject first cohort. This sample stems from a study of cytomegalovirus exposure and HLA in healthy donors. Whole-study context: The 100 to 150 validation repertoires and the roughly 670 first-cohort repertoires shared a platform, a later analysis reported.

Study findings and constraints: Clusters of TCRs from the first cohort tended to co-occur in the 120 or so validation repertoires (as a later analysis found). The study recorded 160 or so TCR beta chains that were cytomegalovirus-associated.

Here immunoSEQ multiplex PCR was the method, and the copy in TCRdb shows in-frame clones only, minus some. This sample has 150,000 to 200,000 clones, with approximately 96% found just once. The material sequenced was PBMCs. The receptor was isolated from a woman aged 18 to 35 in good health and CMV-seronegative.

CDR3 DNA: TGTGCCAGCAGCCAAAGCCTAGGGACAGGAATGACAGATACGCAGTATTTT. Translated, it gives CASSQSLGTGMTDTQYF. The chain carries TRBV7-3 and TRBJ2-3, with TRBD1 identical over 8 bases. The V segment lost 5 bases and the J segment 3 bases; nucleotides outside the gene matches: 13. Looked up from germline, CDR1 is SGHTA and CDR2 is FQGTGA. CDR3 length equals 17 residues.